A single sample gave rise to the 16 T cell receptor beta chains below, sequenced in a study of response to subunit inactivated influenza vaccine. TCRdb re-analysed the RT-PCR reads in MiXCR, keeping a single row per CDR3 protein. The sample lists under 500,000 distinct CDR3 sequences, over 9.5% occurring once. The sample in question was PBMCs from blood, obtained roughly 48 days after vaccination. These receptors all stem from a man aged 50 to 59 who received an inactivated influenza vaccine.

This clonotype was seen repeatedly, ten times or more. J is TRBJ2-1 and V is TRBV9, with D tentatively TRBD2 (5 bases). V was shortened by 3 bases and J by 7 bases, with 23 bases between the two germline ends. Germline assignment: CDR1 SGDLS and CDR2 YYNGEE. CDR3 length: 17 amino acids. The CDR3 region has the DNA TGTGCCAGCAGCGATCACCCCGGGGAGCTCCCCCATAATGAGCAGTTCTTC. This encodes CASSDHPGELPHNEQFF. Looking up the rest from reference TRBV9 and TRBJ2-1 gives the full variable domain: DSGVTQTPKHLITATGQRVTLRCSPRSGDLSVYWYQQSLDQGLQFLIQYYNGEERAKGNILERFSAQQFPDLHSELNLSSLELGDSALYFCASSDHPGELPHNEQFFGPGTRLTVL.

This clonotype has a count of ten or more. The V gene is TRBV6-1, the J gene TRBJ1-1; D perhaps matches TRBD1 (5 bases). The V and J ends lost 1 base and 3 bases respectively, with 12 bases between them. Germline CDR1 and CDR2: MNHNS and SASEGT. The CDR3 length is 15 residues. The CDR3 loop reads CASSEVVGPHTEAFF. The CDR3 DNA is TGTGCCAGCAGTGAAGTTGTGGGGCCTCACACTGAAGCTTTCTTT.

The chain links TRBV25-1 to TRBJ1-6, with 9 bases that match TRBD1. The CDR3 sequence is 15 residues long. V trimming: 5 bases; J trimming: 7 bases; junction bases outside the gene matches: 6. In germline, CDR1 is MGHDK, CDR2 SYGVNS. CDR3 bases: TGTGCCAGCAGTACGGACAGGGGCTTGAATTCACCCCTCCACTTT. Translating it yields CASSTDRGLNSPLHF.

This clonotype was seen a few times. The gene calls are TRBV20-1 and TRBJ2-1, with 11 bases that match TRBD2. Germline lookup yields CDR1 DFQATT and CDR2 SNEGSKA (reference sequence). The CDR3 runs to 16 residues. The ends lost 8 bases at V and 5 bases at J; junction bases unmatched: 14. The CDR3: CSILGGGLAGHNEQFF. The CDR3 DNA reads TGCAGTATATTAGGGGGCGGACTAGCGGGCCACAATGAGCAGTTCTTC.

This clonotype was observed once. The junction does not match germline at one end; this may be a read error. The V call is TRBV6-1, the J call TRBJ2-7, with 10 bases fitting TRBD2. This CDR3 contains 15 residues. CDR1 is MNHNS and CDR2 is SASEGT in the germline V gene. The CDR3 is CASSDEAGGTYEPYF. DNA for the CDR3: TGTGCCAGCAGTGATGAAGCGGGAGGGACCTACGAGCCGTACTTC.

The CDR3 DNA reads TGTGCCAGCAGCTTACTGGCGTACCCCTACAATGAGCAGTTCTTC. Amino acids: CASSLLAYPYNEQFF. The chain links TRBV7-9 to TRBJ2-1; D unclear. The CDR3 is 15 amino acids. Germline assignment: CDR1 SEHNR and CDR2 FQNEAQ (reference sequence). Trimming took off 2 bases at V and 2 bases at J, with 10 bases between the two ends.

This clonotype was detected a few times. This sequence joins TRBV2 and TRBJ1-3, with unresolved D. Germline CDR1 SNHLY, CDR2 FYNNEI. Trimming took off 4 bases at V and 1 base at J, with 5 bases between the two ends. This CDR3 has 13 amino acids. For the CDR3, the DNA is TGTGCCAGCAGTGCAGGATCTGGAAACACCATATATTTT. Encoded protein: CASSAGSGNTIYF. The variable domain in full, with the rest retrieved from reference TRBV2 and TRBJ1-3, is EPEVTQTPSHQVTQMGQEVILRCVPISNHLYFYWYRQILGQKVEFLVSFYNNEISEKSEIFDDQFSVERPDGSNFTLKIRSTKLEDSAMYFCASSAGSGNTIYFGEGSWLTVV.

This chain uses TRBV27 with TRBJ1-4; D possibly corresponds to TRBD1 (5 bases). Trimming shortened V by 7 bases and J by 5 bases, and 20 bases separated the two germline ends. The CDR3 spans 16 residues. The V gene's germline CDR1 is MNHEY and CDR2 SMNVEV (reference sequence). CDR3 sequence: CASNSGRGCNNEKLFF. The CDR3 DNA is TGTGCCAGCAACTCCGGTAGGGGCTGCAACAATGAAAAACTGTTTTTT.

This clonotype was found a few times. The chain has TRBV6-1 and TRBJ2-1; TRBD1 aligns across 9 bases. The CDR3 contains 15 residues. Germline-derived CDR1 and CDR2 are MNHNS and SASEGT. The V gene end was trimmed by 5 bases and the J gene end by 3 bases; junction bases not matched to a gene: 5. The CDR3 DNA reads TGTGCCAGCAGTCTGGACAGGGGCGGCTACAATGAGCAGTTCTTC. Amino acid sequence: CASSLDRGGYNEQFF.

The gene calls are TRBV21-1 and TRBJ1-2; the table calls TRBD1, which could not be checked here. TRBV21-1 is tagged as a pseudogene. The length of the CDR3 is 19 residues. CDR3 DNA: TGTGCCAGCAGCATAAGACGCGGGACGCAGTCGGGGGCTAACTATGGCTACACCTTC. This encodes CASSIRRGTQSGANYGYTF.

The chain carries TRBV6-2 or TRBV6-3 and TRBJ2-2; D remains unclear. The CDR3 is 15 residues long. Per germline, CDR1 MNHEY and CDR2 SVGEGT. Trimming removed 2 bases at V and 3 bases at J, with 10 bases between. DNA for the CDR3: TGTGCCAGCAGTTACGAAGAACACCACACCGGGGAGCTGTTTTTT. This encodes CASSYEEHHTGELFF.

The genes are TRBV12-3 or TRBV12-4 and TRBJ2-6, with D uncertain. The CDR3 covers 13 residues. Trimming pared 8 bases from V and 4 bases from J, leaving 9 bases between. CDR3 protein: CASAIIGANVLTF. The CDR3 DNA reads TGTGCCAGCGCCATCATCGGGGCCAACGTCCTGACTTTC.

This clonotype was picked up a small number of times. V usage is TRBV5-1 and J usage is TRBJ2-3; 11 bases align to TRBD2. CDR3 length: 16 residues. The ends lost 5 bases at V and 2 bases at J; junction bases unmatched: 7. Germline V lookup: CDR1 SGHRS, CDR2 YFSETQ. CDR3 residues: CASRTGTSGLTDTQYF. CDR3 sequence (DNA): TGCGCCAGCAGGACCGGGACTAGCGGCCTCACAGATACGCAGTATTTT.

Many counts were recorded for this clonotype. This rearrangement joins TRBV7-9 to TRBJ2-5; D remains ambiguous. V was trimmed by 7 bases and J by 5 bases, leaving 8 bases between them. CDR3 size: 11 residues. Looked up from germline, CDR1 is SEHNR and CDR2 is FQNEAQ (reference sequence). CDR3 protein: CASKVGETQYF. The DNA of the CDR3 is TGTGCCAGCAAGGTTGGGGAGACCCAGTACTTC. Complete variable domain (other parts from reference TRBV7-9 and TRBJ2-5): DTGVSQNPRHKITKRGQNVTFRCDPISEHNRLYWYRQTLGQGPEFLTYFQNEAQLEKSRLLSDRFSAERPKGSFSTLEIQRTEQGDSAMYLCASKVGETQYFGPGTRLLVL.

This clonotype was recorded at least ten times. V is TRBV5-5 and J is TRBJ2-2; TRBD1 might be the D (6 bases). The CDR3 covers 15 residues. The V gene's germline CDR1 is SGHKS and CDR2 YYEKEE (reference sequence). Trimming pared 1 base from V and 0 bases from J, leaving 7 bases between. The chain's CDR3 is CASSLWTANTGELFF. The DNA for the CDR3 is TGTGCCAGCAGCTTGTGGACAGCGAACACCGGGGAGCTGTTTTTT. Drawing the rest from reference TRBV5-5 and TRBJ2-2, the complete variable domain is DAGVTQSPTHLIKTRGQQVTLRCSPISGHKSVSWYQQVLGQGPQFIFQYYEKEERGRGNFPDRFSARQFPNYSSELNVNALLLGDSALYLCASSLWTANTGELFFGEGSRLTVL.

This clonotype was seen more than once but under ten times. This chain uses TRBV4-3 with TRBJ2-2; D is perhaps TRBD1 (6 bases). This CDR3 has 15 residues. Between the trimmed V and J ends, which lost 4 bases and 7 bases, there was a span of 16 bases. Germline-derived CDR1 and CDR2 are LGHNA and YSLEER. The CDR3 loop is CASSPSMGAGGELFF. The DNA of the CDR3 is TGCGCCAGCAGCCCTTCGATGGGGGCGGGCGGGGAGCTGTTTTTT.